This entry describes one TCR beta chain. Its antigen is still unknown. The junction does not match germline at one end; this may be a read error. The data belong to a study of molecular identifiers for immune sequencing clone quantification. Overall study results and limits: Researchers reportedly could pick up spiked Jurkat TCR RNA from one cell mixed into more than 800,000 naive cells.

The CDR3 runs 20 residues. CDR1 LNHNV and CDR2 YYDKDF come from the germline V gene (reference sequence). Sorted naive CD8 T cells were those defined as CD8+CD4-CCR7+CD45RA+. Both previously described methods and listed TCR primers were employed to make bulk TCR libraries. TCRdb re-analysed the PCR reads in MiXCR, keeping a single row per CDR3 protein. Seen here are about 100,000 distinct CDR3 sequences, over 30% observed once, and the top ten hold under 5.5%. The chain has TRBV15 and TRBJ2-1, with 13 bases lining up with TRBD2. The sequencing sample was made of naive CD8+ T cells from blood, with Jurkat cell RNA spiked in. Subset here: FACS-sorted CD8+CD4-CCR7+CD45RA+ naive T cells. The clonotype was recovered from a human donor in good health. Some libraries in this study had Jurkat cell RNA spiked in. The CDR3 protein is CATGRGAGTTGLAGDNEQFF. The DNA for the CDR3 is TGTGCCACCGGCAGAGGGGCCGGGACAACCGGACTAGCGGGAGACAATGAGCAGTTCTTC. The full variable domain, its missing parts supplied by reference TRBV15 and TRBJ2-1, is DAMVIQNPRYQVTQFGKPVTLSCSQTLNHNVMYWYQQKSSQAPKLLFHYYDKDFNNEADTPDNFQSRRPNTSFCFLDIRSPGLGDTAMYLCATGRGAGTTGLAGDNEQFFGPGTRLTVL.